This TCR beta chain is drawn from a study of blood T cell repertoires in COVID-19. Whole-study context: In each case, the material was cDNA or gDNA derived from T cells, B-cell-depleted T cells, or PBMCs.

This CDR3 region has 14 residues. J lost 3 bases, V lost 6 bases, and 4 bases had no gene match. The germline CDR1 and CDR2 sequences are MNHEY and SVGEGT. Profiling relied on immunoSEQ multiplex PCR, and the TCRdb table lists in-frame clones only, not all of them. The sample has some 510,000 clones; over 75% are singletons. Participants spanned ages roughly 18 to 95 years and resided in roughly 22 US areas. Donors were grouped by their self-reported clinical history. The recovered donors of Cohort 3 showed two negative PCRs, clearance, or symptom resolution. The sequence came from a woman in her thirties or forties who had recovered from COVID-19. The sequencing input was PBMCs or T cells enriched from blood (not recorded which). The chain has TRBV6-2 or TRBV6-3 and TRBJ2-7, with 11 bases matching TRBD2. The CDR3 here is CASSPTSGSYEQYF. CDR3 DNA: TGTGCCAGCAGCCCCACTAGCGGGAGCTACGAGCAGTACTTC.